The 15 T cell receptor beta chains reported below all come from one sample, sequenced in a study of CD8 T cells in Susac syndrome (dated by TCRdb to the late 2010s). Library method: the immunoSEQ multiplex PCR assay. RNA was extracted using the RNeasy kit, and roughly 0.5 to 1 microgram was reverse transcribed with random hexamers. TCRdb trimmed the raw reads at Q25, called clones with MiXCR and kept productive beta chains. Entries that share a CDR3 protein sequence are merged under the most common genes and DNA. Present in this sample are more than 100,000 distinct CDR3 sequences, just under 95% of which were seen just once. 0.25% to 0.3% of the sample is in the top ten clones. Sequenced sample: CD8+ T cells from PBMCs. These TCRs come from a human donor with Susac syndrome.

This rearrangement joins TRBV7-9 to TRBJ2-5; 7 bases align to TRBD1. The CDR3 has 14 amino acids. The V gene's germline CDR1 is SEHNR and CDR2 FQNEAQ (reference sequence). Trimming took 4 bases from V and 5 from J; bases not matched to a gene: 7. This chain's CDR3 is CASSSSTGRETQYF. CDR3 DNA: TGTGCCAGCAGCTCCTCGACAGGGCGGGAGACCCAGTACTTC.

The DNA for the CDR3 is TGTGCCAGCAGTTACTCGAGTGGCGGACAGGTCTATGGCTACACCTTC. This sequence encodes CASSYSSGGQVYGYTF. J is TRBJ1-2 and V is TRBV6-6, with 7 bases lining up with TRBD1. CDR1 and CDR2 from the germline V gene are MNHNY and SVGAGI (reference sequence). V shed 0 bases, J shed 4 bases, and the junction held 8 bases outside the gene matches. The CDR3 extends over 16 amino acids.

CDR3 amino acids: CASSQDSSTDTQYF. The DNA of the CDR3 is TGCGCCAGCAGCCAAGACTCCAGCACAGATACGCAGTATTTT. The V and J genes are TRBV4-3 and TRBJ2-3; D is undetermined. The CDR3 runs to 14 residues. From germline, CDR1 is LGHNA and CDR2 YSLEER. V was trimmed by 0 bases and J by 0 bases, leaving 4 bases between them.

The CDR3 DNA reads as TGTGCCAGCAGCTTAGAACACGTCTATGGCTACACCTTC. Its translation: CASSLEHVYGYTF. The chain combines TRBV7-8 with TRBJ1-2; D is ambiguous. Trimming took off 1 base at V and 4 bases at J, with 7 bases between the two ends. The CDR3 runs to 13 residues. Germline assignment: CDR1 SGHVS and CDR2 FQNEAQ.

This chain connects TRBV2 to TRBJ2-6, with 10 bases fitting TRBD1. The CDR3 is made up of 17 amino acids. CDR1 is SNHLY and CDR2 is FYNNEI in the germline V gene. Unmatched junction bases numbered 4, after V lost 4 bases and J lost 1 base. The DNA of the CDR3 is TGTGCCAGCAGTGGAGACAGGGGGCGGTCTGGGGCCAACGTCCTGACTTTC. It translates to CASSGDRGRSGANVLTF.

The chain employs TRBV27 and TRBJ2-2, with D maybe TRBD1 (6 bases). Trimming took 5 bases from V and 5 from J, leaving 9 bases between them. CDR3 length: 13 amino acids. Germline CDR1 reads MNHEY; CDR2 reads SMNVEV (reference sequence). The CDR3 nucleotides read TGTGCCAGCAGTACCAGGGGTACCGGGGAGCTGTTTTTT. Protein: CASSTRGTGELFF.

DNA for the CDR3: TGCGCCAGCAGCCAGGAAACTGCGTACTCCTACGAGCAGTACTTC. It encodes CASSQETAYSYEQYF. This chain joins TRBV4-1 and TRBJ2-7; no clear D gene. The CDR3 loop spans 15 amino acids. The V gene's germline CDR1 is MGHRA and CDR2 YSYEKL. V was shortened by 3 bases and J by 0 bases, with 12 bases between the two germline ends.

The rearrangement links TRBV5-1 to TRBJ2-7; TRBD2 might be the D (5 bases). The CDR3 spans 14 residues. Between the trimmed V and J ends, which lost 3 bases and 3 bases, there was a span of 13 bases. Germline V gene sequence: CDR1 SGHRS, CDR2 YFSETQ. CDR3: CASSSGEGRYEQYF. The CDR3 DNA reads as TGCGCCAGCAGCTCCGGGGAAGGGCGCTACGAGCAGTACTTC.

The chain joins TRBV7-9 to TRBJ2-1; D possibly corresponds to TRBD2 (6 bases). The V gene's germline CDR1 is SEHNR and CDR2 FQNEAQ (reference sequence). V lost 3 bases and J 4 bases, leaving 13 bases between the germline ends. CDR3 size: 15 residues. The CDR3 region has the DNA TGTGCCAGCAGCTTCACGGGACTTTCTTACAATGAGCAGTTCTTC. This codes for CASSFTGLSYNEQFF.

CDR3 sequence: CASRRDPGELFF. CDR3 nucleotide sequence: TGTGCCAGCAGAAGGGATCCCGGGGAGCTGTTTTTT. The chain uses TRBV14 and TRBJ2-2; D not certain. The CDR3 contains 12 residues. V was trimmed by 6 bases and J by 6 bases, leaving 8 bases between them. The V gene's germline CDR1 is SGHDN and CDR2 FVKESK.

This clonotype was seen a single time. The rearrangement links TRBV12-3 or TRBV12-4 to TRBJ1-2; D gene ambiguous. The CDR3 extends over 12 amino acids. Trimming took off 5 bases at V and 4 bases at J, with 8 bases between the two ends. The CDR3 sequence is CASSDEVYGYTF. The CDR3 nucleotides are TGTGCCAGCAGTGATGAAGTCTATGGCTACACCTTC.

The CDR3 region has the DNA TGTGCCAGCAGCGTAGAGGGGGTGGGAGAGACCCAGTACTTC. Protein: CASSVEGVGETQYF. The chain carries TRBV9 and TRBJ2-5; weak D call: TRBD1 (6 bases). The V end lost 0 bases, the J end lost 4 bases, and 10 bases lay between the germline ends. Germline lookup yields CDR1 SGDLS and CDR2 YYNGEE. There are 14 residues in the CDR3.

This chain uses TRBV25-1 with TRBJ2-7; TRBD2 matches 7 bases. CDR1 is MGHDK, CDR2 SYGVNS, per germline. The trim removed 2 bases at V and 7 bases at J, leaving 14 bases unmatched. The CDR3 contains 16 residues. CDR3 bases: TGTGCCAGCAGTGAACAAGGGACTACCCTCGGGAGTGAGCAGTACTTC. Its protein product is CASSEQGTTLGSEQYF.

This clonotype was observed a single time. The rearrangement links TRBV6-5 to TRBJ1-5; D is ambiguous. Trimming pared 8 bases from V and 4 bases from J, leaving 12 bases between. CDR1 MNHEY and CDR2 SVGAGI come from the germline V gene. CDR3 length equals 13 residues. The CDR3 region is CASGTPINQPQHF. CDR3 DNA sequence: TGTGCCAGCGGCACCCCTATTAATCAGCCCCAGCATTTT.

This chain's CDR3 is CATSKPGQGADGYTF. The CDR3 bases are TGTGCCACCAGCAAACCGGGACAGGGGGCTGATGGCTACACCTTC. The genes are TRBV15 and TRBJ1-2, with TRBD1 matching over 12 bases. The CDR3 sequence is 15 residues long. Germline CDR1 is LNHNV and CDR2 is YYDKDF (reference sequence). After removal of 4 bases from V and 6 bases from J, the junction contained 6 bases not matched to a gene.